This paragraph reports one T cell receptor (beta chain). Its antigen is not identified. The CDR3 is 15 amino acids. Germline V gene lookup returns CDR1 MNHNS and CDR2 SASEGT. The V end lost 7 bases, the J end lost 0 bases, and 10 bases lay between the germline ends. Only in-frame clones appear in the TCRdb table, and some are missing; sequencing was by immunoSEQ multiplex PCR. Found here are some 23,000 clones, over 60% of them singletons; the top ten hold about 17%. These data come from a study of PD-1 blockade in classical Hodgkin lymphoma. There was relapse after autologous stem cell transplantation in every patient, and there was variation in brentuximab vedotin exposure. Findings of the study overall: In CD4+ cells, TCR diversity went up significantly by C4D1, but in CD8+ cells it did not. Baseline diversity in complete responders resembled that of newly diagnosed patients. Those starting nivolumab under 1 year post-ASCT were excluded. Lower baseline TCR diversity was reported for newly diagnosed patients than for healthy donors.

The rearrangement links TRBV6-1 to TRBJ1-6, with D possibly TRBD1 on 6 matching bases. The receptor was isolated from a human donor with classical Hodgkin lymphoma. The sequencing used peripheral blood mononuclear cells (PBMCs), collected at baseline. CDR3 amino acids: CASIEGGSYNSPLHF. In nucleotides, the CDR3 is TGTGCCAGCATCGAGGGGGGCTCCTATAATTCACCCCTCCACTTT.